The rows below give T cell receptor beta chains drawn from one sample of a study of T cells in Graves' hyperthyroidism and ophthalmopathy. TCRdb re-derived calls from the multiplex PCR reads in MiXCR, one entry per CDR3 protein. Of 300,000 to 450,000 distinct CDR3 sequences listed, around 13% are singletons. Sample: blood. Receptors originate from a woman in her 30s with Graves' ophthalmopathy. Each CDR3 is given with its conserved first and last residue. A D gene is named only where the DNA matches it firmly. Size tells how often a clone was seen (once, few, many) or the class of an expanded clone, and some rows leave it out.

d_gene	abundance	v_gene	j_gene	CDR3aa	CDR3nt
TRBD2	few	TRBV2	TRBJ2-3	CASTGGSYTDTQYF	TGTGCCAGCACCGGGGGGTCCTACACAGATACGCAGTATTTT
NA	NA	TRBV7-3	TRBJ2-7	CASSSSSDSYEQYF	TGTGCCAGCAGCTCATCTAGCGACTCCTACGAGCAGTACTTC
NA	few	TRBV12-5	TRBJ2-1	CAKTVRVGQFF	TGTGCTAAGACTGTTAGGGTGGGGCAGTTCTTC
NA	many	TRBV29-1	TRBJ1-2	CSVETGIYGYTF	TGCAGCGTTGAAACAGGGATATACGGCTACACCTTC
NA	many	TRBV2	TRBJ1-2	CASSRDLPIYGYTF	TGTGCCAGCAGTCGAGACCTCCCCATCTATGGCTACACCTTC
TRBD1	many	TRBV12-3/TRBV12-4	TRBJ2-1	CASSFRGRGFNEQFF	TGTGCCAGCAGTTTTAGGGGGCGTGGGTTCAATGAGCAGTTCTTC
TRBD1	NA	TRBV20-1	TRBJ1-5	CSAENGPGTGASSNQPQHF	TGCAGTGCCGAAAACGGCCCCGGGACAGGGGCCTCTAGCAATCAGCCCCAGCATTTT
TRBD1	many	TRBV5-6	TRBJ2-4	CASSTGQTLAKNIQYF	TGTGCCAGCAGCACGGGACAGACTCTAGCCAAAAACATTCAGTACTTC
TRBD1	many	TRBV11-2	TRBJ2-7	CASSLWGAGQASYEQYF	TGTGCCAGCAGCTTATGGGGTGCGGGACAGGCCTCCTACGAGCAGTACTTC
NA	NA	TRBV12-3/TRBV12-4	TRBJ2-6	CASSMTRAGANVLTF	TGTGCCAGCAGTATGACGCGAGCCGGGGCCAACGTCCTGACTTTC